This T cell receptor (beta chain) was sequenced in a study of T cell responses to AZD1222 COVID-19 vaccine (dated by TCRdb to about 2021). Turning to the overall study: A total of 233 trial participants underwent TCR sequencing, of whom about 200 received two doses of AZD1222 and approximately 25 received two doses of the MenACWY control vaccine. Trial participants were enrolled by age into subgroups of 18-55, 56-69 and 70-plus years, and about 150, 27 and 61 TCR-sequenced participants, respectively, were included in these subgroups. The research as a whole found: Participants were mostly white British and included more females than males, and it was suggested by the authors that clonal diversity may have been underestimated. Conclusions about previously exposed vaccinees were limited because only five to seven AZD1222 recipients were SARS-CoV-2 seropositive at baseline. The vaccine-associated CD4 TCRs covered the entire spike protein, and the dominant responses fell in regions 160-218 and 743-854. A significant rise in spike-specific TCR breadth and depth was observed after two AZD1222 doses relative to day 0 and relative to MenACWY recipients. Because no day 14 peak-response samples were available, the repertoires could be characterized only after the peak T cell response. In the small 56-69-year group, the increase in depth fell short of significance, most likely because of low power. Nearly half of unique spike-specific TCRs reportedly recognized epitopes outside regions mutated in the B.1.351 and B.1.1.7 variants.

The CDR3 regions of human TCRbeta chains were analyzed by immunosequencing. For the original study's pipeline: Repertoire TCRs were checked for matches against a reference library of SARS-CoV-2-specific TCRs that had been generated using the MIRA antigen-specificity platform. Breadth was defined as the fraction of unique TCRs that were SARS-CoV-2-associated, and depth was defined as the fraction of total T cells that were SARS-CoV-2-associated. Using the MIRA data, every spike-specific TCR was mapped to the spike region that the TCR reacted to and assigned to either a CD4 or a CD8 class. Log10-transformed breadth and depth values were compared by one-way ANOVA with Sidak's multiple comparisons tests. TCRdb took this table from immuneACCESS and kept in-frame rearrangements with V and J called. Such tables lack part of the clones; where checked against another copy, unresolved V genes explain under half of the gap, and the rest is unexplained. V and J calls and clone size are copied from that table; D and trimming were computed from the DNA. This sample gives about 130,000 clones in total; approximately 90% of them show up just once. Approximately 8.8% of the sample is in the top ten clones.

V is pared back by 5 bases and J by 0 bases, with 11 bases lying between the germline termini. Inclusive of the bounding cysteine and phenylalanine, the CDR3 is 15 residues long. The DNA shown is the 45-base CDR3, in frame from base 1. Via the germline V gene, CDR1 is SGHAT and CDR2 FQNNGV. In light of the paper, this sample's time point label describes: about 28 days (+/-7) after the second vaccine dose. AZD1222 recipients given second doses at about 4 weeks or at about 12 weeks were pooled, since spike-specific TCR depth and breadth were not found to differ between the two schedules. Samples from vaccinated people were obtained from the UK trials COV001 and COV002, which included a single-blind randomized controlled phase 2/3 trial of AZD1222 (ChAdOx1 nCoV-19) in healthy adults. For TCRbeta chain sequencing, PBMC samples from trial participants were taken at day 0 and at day 28 after the second dose.

On this clone itself: Its antigen specificity is not known. No per-base quality is available; no much larger clone lies one base away.

Recombination joined TRBV11-2 with TRBJ1-3; no D gene call is confident. This clonotype was sampled from an adult who received the AZD1222 COVID-19 vaccine. The material sequenced was peripheral blood, taken 28 days after the second AZD1222 dose. The sequenced DNA: TGTGCCAGCAGCCGGGCGGGGTTCTCTGGAAACACCATATATTTT. This sequence encodes CASSRAGFSGNTIYF. Beyond the CDR3, the reference TRBV11-2 and TRBJ1-3 genes provide the residues; the full variable domain reads: EAGVAQSPRYKIIEKRQSVAFWCNPISGHATLYWYQQILGQGPKLLIQFQNNGVVDDSQLPKDRFSAERLKGVDSTLKIQPAKLEDSAVYLCASSRAGFSGNTIYFGEGSWLTVV.